Here is one T cell receptor (beta chain) with its context. Antigen: not known. Trimming shortened V by 6 bases and J by 6 bases, and 12 bases separated the two germline ends. The CDR3 is 13 residues long. The germline V gene encodes CDR1 MNHEY and CDR2 SMNVEV (reference sequence). The assay was immunoSEQ multiplex PCR, and TCRdb's table has in-frame clones only and misses some. Of 90,000 to 95,000 clones listed, approximately 75% are singletons. The data were taken from a study of glioma-infiltrating T cells after dendritic cell vaccination. Study background: Samples are from glioblastoma patients in Phase I and II dendritic cell vaccine trials. Between the early 2000s and the early 2010s, patients got autologous tumor lysate-pulsed dendritic cell vaccines.

Indicated time point: after dendritic cell vaccination, including at tumor progression/relapse. Selection required adequate fresh-frozen tumor tissue plus more than two years' survival data. Whole-study results and caveats: Longer survival after dendritic cell vaccination followed higher pretreatment TIL content.

This clonotype was obtained from a human donor with glioblastoma. V is TRBV27 and J is TRBJ2-4; D not certain. The input for sequencing was blood, taken after dendritic cell vaccination. CDR3 in amino acids: CASSQFWLNIQYF. DNA for the CDR3: TGTGCCAGCAGCCAGTTTTGGTTAAACATTCAGTACTTC.